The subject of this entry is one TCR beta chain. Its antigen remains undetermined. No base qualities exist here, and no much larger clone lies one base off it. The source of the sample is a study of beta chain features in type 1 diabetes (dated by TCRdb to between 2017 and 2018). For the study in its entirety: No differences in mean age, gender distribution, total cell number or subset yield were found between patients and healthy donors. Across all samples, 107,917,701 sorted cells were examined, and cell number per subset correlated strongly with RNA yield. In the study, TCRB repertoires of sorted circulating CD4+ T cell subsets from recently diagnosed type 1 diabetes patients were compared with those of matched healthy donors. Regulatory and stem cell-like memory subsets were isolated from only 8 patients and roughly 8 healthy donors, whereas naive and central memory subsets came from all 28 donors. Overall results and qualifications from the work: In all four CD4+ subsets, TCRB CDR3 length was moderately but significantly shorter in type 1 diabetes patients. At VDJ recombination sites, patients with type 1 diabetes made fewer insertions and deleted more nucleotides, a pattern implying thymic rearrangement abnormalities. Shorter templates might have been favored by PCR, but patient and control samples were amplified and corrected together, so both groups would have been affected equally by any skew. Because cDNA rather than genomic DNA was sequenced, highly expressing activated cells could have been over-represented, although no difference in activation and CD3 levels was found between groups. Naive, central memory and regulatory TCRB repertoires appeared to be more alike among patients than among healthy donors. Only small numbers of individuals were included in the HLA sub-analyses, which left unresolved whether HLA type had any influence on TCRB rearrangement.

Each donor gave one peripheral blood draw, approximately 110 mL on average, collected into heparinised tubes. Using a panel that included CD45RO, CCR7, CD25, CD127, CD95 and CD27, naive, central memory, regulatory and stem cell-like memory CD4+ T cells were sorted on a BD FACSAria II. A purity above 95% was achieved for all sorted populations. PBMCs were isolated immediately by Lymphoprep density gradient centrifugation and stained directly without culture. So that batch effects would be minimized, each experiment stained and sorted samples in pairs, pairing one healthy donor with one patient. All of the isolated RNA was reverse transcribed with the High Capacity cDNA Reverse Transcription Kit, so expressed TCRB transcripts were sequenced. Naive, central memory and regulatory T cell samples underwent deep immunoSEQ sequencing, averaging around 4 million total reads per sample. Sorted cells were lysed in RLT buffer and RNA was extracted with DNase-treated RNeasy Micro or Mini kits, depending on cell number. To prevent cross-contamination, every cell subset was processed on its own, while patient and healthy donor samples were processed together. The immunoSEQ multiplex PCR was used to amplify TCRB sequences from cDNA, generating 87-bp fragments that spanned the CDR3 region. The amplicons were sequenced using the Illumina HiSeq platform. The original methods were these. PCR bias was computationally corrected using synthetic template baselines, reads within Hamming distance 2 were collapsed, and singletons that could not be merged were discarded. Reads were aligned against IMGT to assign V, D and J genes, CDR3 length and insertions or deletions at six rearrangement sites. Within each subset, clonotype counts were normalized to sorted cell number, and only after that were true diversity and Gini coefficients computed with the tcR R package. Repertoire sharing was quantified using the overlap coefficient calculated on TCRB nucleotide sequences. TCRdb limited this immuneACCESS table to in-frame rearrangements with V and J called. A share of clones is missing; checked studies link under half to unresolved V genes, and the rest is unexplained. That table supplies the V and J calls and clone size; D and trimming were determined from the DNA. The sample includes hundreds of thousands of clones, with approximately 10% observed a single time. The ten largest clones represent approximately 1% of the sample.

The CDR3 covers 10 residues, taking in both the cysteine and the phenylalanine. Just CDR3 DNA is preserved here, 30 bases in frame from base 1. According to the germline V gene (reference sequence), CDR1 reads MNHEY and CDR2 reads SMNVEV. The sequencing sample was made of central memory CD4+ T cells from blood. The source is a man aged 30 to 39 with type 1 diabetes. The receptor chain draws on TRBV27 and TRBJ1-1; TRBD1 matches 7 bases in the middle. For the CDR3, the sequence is CAERGHESFF. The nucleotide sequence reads TGTGCTGAGAGGGGGCACGAGTCTTTCTTT.